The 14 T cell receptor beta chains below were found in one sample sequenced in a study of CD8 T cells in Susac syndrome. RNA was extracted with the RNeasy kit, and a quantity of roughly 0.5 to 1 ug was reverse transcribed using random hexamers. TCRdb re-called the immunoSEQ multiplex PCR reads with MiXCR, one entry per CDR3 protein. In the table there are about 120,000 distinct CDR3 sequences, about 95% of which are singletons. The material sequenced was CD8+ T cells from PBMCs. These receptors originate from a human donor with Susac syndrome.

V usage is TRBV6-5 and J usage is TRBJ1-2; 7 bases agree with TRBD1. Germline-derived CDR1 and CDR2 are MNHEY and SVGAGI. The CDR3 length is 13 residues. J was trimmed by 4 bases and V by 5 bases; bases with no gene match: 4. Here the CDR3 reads CASSPQGIYGYTF. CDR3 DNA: TGTGCCAGCAGTCCACAGGGGATCTATGGCTACACCTTC.

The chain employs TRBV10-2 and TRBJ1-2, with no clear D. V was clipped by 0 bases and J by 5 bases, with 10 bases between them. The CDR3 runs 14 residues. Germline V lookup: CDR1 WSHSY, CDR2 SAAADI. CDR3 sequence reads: CASSESRADYGYTF. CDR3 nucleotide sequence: TGCGCCAGCAGTGAGTCGCGGGCAGATTATGGCTACACCTTC.

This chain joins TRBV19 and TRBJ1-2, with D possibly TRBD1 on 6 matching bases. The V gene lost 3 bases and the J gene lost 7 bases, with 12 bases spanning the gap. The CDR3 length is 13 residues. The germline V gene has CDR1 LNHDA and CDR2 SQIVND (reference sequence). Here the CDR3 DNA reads TGTGCCAGTAGTATTGGACAGCAGTTTGGCTACACCTTC. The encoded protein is CASSIGQQFGYTF.

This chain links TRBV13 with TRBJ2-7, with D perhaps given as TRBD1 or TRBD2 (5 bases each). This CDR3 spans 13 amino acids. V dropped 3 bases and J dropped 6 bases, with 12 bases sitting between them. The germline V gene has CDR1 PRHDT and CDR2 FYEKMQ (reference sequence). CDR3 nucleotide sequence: TGTGCCAGCAGCTTGTCTTCCGGGACCGAGCAGTACTTC. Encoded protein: CASSLSSGTEQYF.

The CDR3, as DNA: TGCAGTGCTCGAGGGTGGAGCTCCTACGAGCAGTACTTC. It translates to CSARGWSSYEQYF. The chain uses TRBV20-1 and TRBJ2-7; weak D call: TRBD2 (5 bases). Trimming removed 5 bases at V and 0 bases at J, with 11 bases between. Germline loops: CDR1 DFQATT, CDR2 SNEGSKA (reference sequence). This CDR3 has 13 amino acids.

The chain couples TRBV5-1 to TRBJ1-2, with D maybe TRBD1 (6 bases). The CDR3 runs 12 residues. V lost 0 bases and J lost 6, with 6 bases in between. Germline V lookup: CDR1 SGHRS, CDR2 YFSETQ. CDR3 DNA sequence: TGCGCCAGCAGCTTGGCAGGGGATGGCTACACCTTC. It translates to CASSLAGDGYTF.

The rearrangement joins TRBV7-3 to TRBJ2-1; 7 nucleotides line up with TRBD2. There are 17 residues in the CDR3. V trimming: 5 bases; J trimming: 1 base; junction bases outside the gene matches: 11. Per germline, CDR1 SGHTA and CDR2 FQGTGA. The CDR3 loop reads CASSPTLAPKSYNEQFF. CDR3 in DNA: TGTGCCAGCAGCCCGACACTAGCGCCGAAGTCCTACAATGAGCAGTTCTTC.

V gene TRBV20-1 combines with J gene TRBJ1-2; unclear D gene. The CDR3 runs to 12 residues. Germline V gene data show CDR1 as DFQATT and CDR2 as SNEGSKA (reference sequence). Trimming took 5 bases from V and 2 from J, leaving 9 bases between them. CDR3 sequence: CSALTVNYGYTF. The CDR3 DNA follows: TGCAGTGCTTTAACAGTAAACTATGGCTACACCTTC.

CDR3 in amino acids: CSVETEMDYEQYF. The DNA of the CDR3 is TGCAGCGTTGAAACAGAGATGGACTACGAGCAGTACTTC. This rearrangement joins TRBV29-1 to TRBJ2-7; no firm D call. The germline V gene has CDR1 SQVTM and CDR2 ANQGSEA. The V end lost 2 bases, the J end lost 3 bases, and 11 bases lay between the germline ends. The CDR3 contains 13 residues.

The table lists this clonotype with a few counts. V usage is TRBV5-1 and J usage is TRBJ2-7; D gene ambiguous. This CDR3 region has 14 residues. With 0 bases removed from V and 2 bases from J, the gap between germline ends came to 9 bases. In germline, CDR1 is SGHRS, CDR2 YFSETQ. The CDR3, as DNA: TGCGCCAGCAGCTTGGGTCAGGCAACCTACGAGCAGTACTTC. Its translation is CASSLGQATYEQYF.

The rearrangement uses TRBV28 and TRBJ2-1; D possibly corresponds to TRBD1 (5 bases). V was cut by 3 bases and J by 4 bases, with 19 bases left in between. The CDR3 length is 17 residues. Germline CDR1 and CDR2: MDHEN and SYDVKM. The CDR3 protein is CASSFLWREGAYNEQFF. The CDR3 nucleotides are TGTGCCAGCAGTTTTCTCTGGAGAGAAGGGGCTTACAATGAGCAGTTCTTC.

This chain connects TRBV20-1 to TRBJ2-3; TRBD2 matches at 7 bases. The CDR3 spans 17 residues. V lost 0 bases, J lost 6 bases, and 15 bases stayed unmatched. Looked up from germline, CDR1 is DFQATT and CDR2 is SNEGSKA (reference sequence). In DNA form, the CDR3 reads TGCAGTGCTAGAGATTTCCGGGGGACTATTCGTAAGGATACGCAGTATTTT. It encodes CSARDFRGTIRKDTQYF.

The chain's CDR3 is CASSAVQGAQPQHF. CDR3 nucleotides: TGTGCCAGCAGCGCAGTACAGGGTGCTCAGCCCCAGCATTTT. The chain couples TRBV7-2 to TRBJ1-5; a weak D match, TRBD1 (6 bases). V was pared by 5 bases and J by 6 bases, with 14 bases between. The germline V gene has CDR1 SGHTA and CDR2 FQGNSA. The CDR3 length is 14 residues.

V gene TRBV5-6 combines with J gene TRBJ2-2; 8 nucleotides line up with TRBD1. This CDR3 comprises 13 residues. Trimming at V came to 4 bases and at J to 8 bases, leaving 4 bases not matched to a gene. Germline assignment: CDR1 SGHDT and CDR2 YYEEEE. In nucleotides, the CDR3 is TGTGCCAGCAGCCCAGGGGGCTCTGGGGAGCTGTTTTTT. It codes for CASSPGGSGELFF.